This is a list of T cell receptor beta chains from one sample in a study of cytomegalovirus exposure and HLA in healthy donors. Generated by immunoSEQ multiplex PCR, the TCRdb table keeps only in-frame clones and is missing some. This repertoire shows around 75,000 clones, 75% to 85% found once; its top ten account for nearly 3.5%. The sample consisted of PBMCs. The receptors were gathered from a man aged 40-55 years in good health and CMV-seronegative. Each CDR3 is given with its conserved first and last residue. The D gene is left open where the match is weak. Not every row has a clone size; where given, it reads once, few, many or a size class.

>few|TRBJ1-5|NA|TRBV7-8
TGTGCCAGCAGCGGGGGGGTAGGGGCAGGGCAGCCCCAGCATTTT
CASSGGVGAGQPQHF
>NA|TRBJ2-7|NA|TRBV7-6
TGTGCCAGCAGCCCTAACGGGGAACAAAGCTACTTC
CASSPNGEQSYF
>NA|TRBJ2-2|TRBD1|TRBV19
TGTGCCAGTAGTTTACGGACAGGCAACACCGGGGAGCTGTTTTTT
CASSLRTGNTGELFF
>NA|TRBJ1-3|NA|TRBV6-5
TGTGCCAGCAGTTACTCGACAGTCGGAAACACCATATATTTT
CASSYSTVGNTIYF
>NA|TRBJ1-1|TRBD1|TRBV4-1
TGCGCCAGCAGCCAAAGGCGGACAGGATCTAGGGAAGCTTTCTTT
CASSQRRTGSREAFF
>NA|TRBJ1-4|TRBD1|TRBV6-5
TGTGCCAGCAGTTACTCTGACCAGGGGGGCGGAAAACTGTTTTTT
CASSYSDQGGGKLFF
>NA|TRBJ1-2|NA|TRBV5-1
TGCGCCAGCAGCTTGGACAGAACTAACTATGGCTACACCTTC
CASSLDRTNYGYTF
>few|TRBJ2-7|NA|TRBV7-6
TGTGCCAGCAGCAAACTGTGGGGAGCCTACGAGCAGTACTTC
CASSKLWGAYEQYF
>NA|TRBJ2-7|TRBD2|TRBV7-2
TGTGCCAGCAGCCCCGGGGGGTCTTCCTACGAGCAGTACTTC
CASSPGGSSYEQYF
>NA|TRBJ1-3|TRBD1|TRBV7-9
TGTGCCAGCAGCCGCACAACAGGGGGGGACACCATATATTTT
CASSRTTGGDTIYF
>NA|TRBJ1-5|TRBD1|TRBV30
TGTGCCTGGAGTAAACCGGGACAGGGAGGTACCTATAGCAATCAGCCCCAGCATTTT
CAWSKPGQGGTYSNQPQHF
>NA|TRBJ2-1|NA|TRBV2
TGTGCCAGCAGAGCTGAAAGTTACAATGAGCAGTTCTTC
CASRAESYNEQFF
>NA|TRBJ2-5|NA|TRBV5-4
TGTGCCAGCAGGAACGGACAGACGTACCAAGAGACCCAGTACTTC
CASRNGQTYQETQYF
>few|TRBJ2-7|NA|TRBV6-1
TGTGCCAGCAGTGAAGCAACAGGGAGTGGCGAGCAGTACTTC
CASSEATGSGEQYF
>NA|TRBJ1-5|NA|TRBV29-1
TGCAGCGCCGAAGGACAGATCAATCAGCCCCAGCATTTT
CSAEGQINQPQHF
>NA|TRBJ2-5|TRBD1|TRBV6-5
TGTGCCAGCAGCCAGGGACAGGAGAGGGAGACCCAGTACTTC
CASSQGQERETQYF
>once|TRBJ2-7|NA|TRBV10-1
TGCGCCAGCAGTGAACAGGACAGTGCCTACGAGCAGTACTTC
CASSEQDSAYEQYF
>NA|TRBJ2-3|NA|TRBV5-1
TGCGCCAGCAGCTCCGGACAGAGCACAGATACGCAGTATTTT
CASSSGQSTDTQYF
>NA|TRBJ1-1|NA|TRBV7-2
TGTGCCAGCAGCTTAGGGAGGGGCTTGGCCACTGAAGCTTTCTTT
CASSLGRGLATEAFF
>NA|TRBJ2-6|NA|TRBV18
TGTGCCAGCTCACCCGCTGGGGCCAACGTCCTGACTTTC
CASSPAGANVLTF
>NA|TRBJ2-2|NA|TRBV7-3
TGTGCCAGCAGCTTAGGGGGGACTGTTTGGTCCGGGGAGCTGTTTTTT
CASSLGGTVWSGELFF
>once|TRBJ1-6|NA|TRBV5-4
TGTGCCAGCAGCTGGCGGGGGGGGCAGGATTCACCCCTCCACTTT
CASSWRGGQDSPLHF
>NA|TRBJ1-1|NA|TRBV5-1
TGCGCCAGCAGCCGGGAGGGTGCCACTGGAGCTTTCTTT
CASSREGATGAFF
>NA|TRBJ1-5|NA|TRBV4-3
TGCGCCAGCAGCCAGGGAGAAAATCAGCCCCAGCATTTT
CASSQGENQPQHF
>NA|TRBJ2-7|NA|TRBV19
TGTGCCAGTAGTATTGGAGGGTACGAGCAGTACTTC
CASSIGGYEQYF
>NA|TRBJ1-2|NA|TRBV7-2
TGTGCCAGCAGCATACCCCAGAGGGGGGGCTACACCTTC
CASSIPQRGGYTF
>NA|TRBJ1-5|NA|TRBV25-1
TGTGCCAGCAGCAGGGGAGGCAATCAGCCCCAGCATTTT
CASSRGGNQPQHF
>NA|TRBJ1-6|NA|TRBV18
TGTGCCAGCTCACCACCGTCCGGCAGGGCGAATTCACCCCTCCACTTT
CASSPPSGRANSPLHF
>NA|TRBJ2-5|NA|TRBV7-8
TGTGCCAGCAGTGCGGGGGCAGAGACCCAGTACTTC
CASSAGAETQYF
>NA|TRBJ2-5|NA|TRBV5-1
TGCGCCAGCAGCTGGGTAGGGGATAGGCAAGAGACCCAGTACTTC
CASSWVGDRQETQYF
>NA|TRBJ2-1|TRBD1|TRBV7-3
TGTGCCAGCAGCCCGGGGACAGGGATCGGCAATGAGCAGTTCTTC
CASSPGTGIGNEQFF
>NA|TRBJ1-2|TRBD1|TRBV9
TGTGCCAGCAGCGTAGCAGGAGGGGGCGATGGCTACACCTTC
CASSVAGGGDGYTF
>few|TRBJ2-1|TRBD2|TRBV30
TGTGCCTGGAGTGCTGGACTAGAGGGTGAGCAGTTCTTC
CAWSAGLEGEQFF
>NA|TRBJ2-5|NA|TRBV5-1
TGCGCCAGCAGCTTGAACTCCGGGAGAGCAGGACGACAAGAGACCCAGTACTTC
CASSLNSGRAGRQETQYF
>NA|TRBJ2-2|NA|TRBV5-1
TGCGCCAGCAGCTTGCTGCCAGGTATTAACACCGGGGAGCTGTTTTTT
CASSLLPGINTGELFF
>NA|TRBJ1-4|TRBD1|TRBV4-2
TGTGCCAGCAGATATCAGCGGGACAGGGCATATGAAAAACTGTTTTTT
CASRYQRDRAYEKLFF
>few|TRBJ2-7|NA|TRBV6-6
TGTGCCAGCAGCCAACGGGGGGAGCAGTACTTC
CASSQRGEQYF
>NA|TRBJ1-2|NA|TRBV11-1
TGTGCCAGCAGCCCGACAAGTAACTATGGCTACACCTTC
CASSPTSNYGYTF
>NA|TRBJ1-6|TRBD1|TRBV15
TGTGCCACCAGCAGAGCGGGACAGGGTTTTTCACCCCTCCACTTT
CATSRAGQGFSPLHF
>NA|TRBJ1-1|NA|TRBV18
TGTGCCAGCTCACCAGCGTACACAGGAAACACTGAAGCTTTCTTT
CASSPAYTGNTEAFF
>NA|TRBJ2-2|NA|TRBV7-9
TGTGCCAGCAGCTTTCAGGCCGGGGAGCTGTTTTTT
CASSFQAGELFF
>once|TRBJ1-2|TRBD1|TRBV11-2
TGTGCCAGCAGCTTAGATGGCGGGACAGGTCCTTATGGCTACACCTTC
CASSLDGGTGPYGYTF
>NA|TRBJ2-5|TRBD2|TRBV7-3
TGTGCCAGCAGCAAAAGCGGGGGGGGAGAGACCCAGTACTTC
CASSKSGGGETQYF
>NA|TRBJ2-7|TRBD1|TRBV10-3
TGTGCCATCAGCCCTGGGACAGCTGCTTCTACAGAGCAGTACTTC
CAISPGTAASTEQYF
>NA|TRBJ2-3|TRBD2|TRBV5-1
TGCGCCAGCAGCTCCCAGACTAGCGGACTCACAGATACGCAGTATTTT
CASSSQTSGLTDTQYF
>NA|TRBJ2-7|TRBD1|TRBV4-1
TGCGCCAGCAGCCAATACTTTCCCGGGACAGGCCACGAGCAGTACTTC
CASSQYFPGTGHEQYF